This T cell receptor (beta chain) emerged from a study of identical twins. As to this clonotype: Its specificity is unknown.

Among all donors, each was a healthy Caucasian. Overall study findings and caveats: Abundant beta clonotypes from cord blood had fewer insertions, unlike memory repertoires, which showed none. Diverse VJ usage suggested most zero-insertion clonotypes were not invariant T cells. Researchers reported excess low generation probability among twin-shared out-of-frame alpha sequences.

Deletions cut 5 bases from V and 4 bases from J, with 17 bases between. In germline, CDR1 is MNHEY, CDR2 SVGAGI. This CDR3 contains 15 residues. TCRdb re-derived calls from the 5' RACE reads in MiXCR, one entry per CDR3 protein. The table lists 400,000 to 500,000 distinct CDR3 sequences, around 20% of them singletons. This receptor was taken from a man over 45 in good health. Material for sequencing was naive T cells sorted from blood. The chain links TRBV6-5 to TRBJ1-1, with D possibly matching TRBD1 (6 bases). The CDR3 region is CASSHLRDIGTEAFF. CDR3 nucleotide sequence: TGTGCCAGCAGTCACCTCCGGGACATTGGCACTGAAGCTTTCTTT.